These 10 T cell receptor beta chains were all obtained from the same sample, sequenced in a study of cytomegalovirus exposure and HLA in healthy donors. The PCR employed 60 Vbeta primers together with 13 Jbeta primers. Assay: immunoSEQ multiplex PCR; the TCRdb copy retains only in-frame clones and omits some. The data hold about 300,000 clones, with roughly 90% observed a single time. The specimen sequenced was PBMCs. The receptors shown here come from a man in his forties or fifties in good health and CMV-seropositive.

This clone was seen once. V usage is TRBV28 and J usage is TRBJ2-3, with unresolved D. The CDR3 extends over 14 amino acids. V dropped 8 bases and J dropped 0 bases, with 12 bases sitting between them. From germline, CDR1 is MDHEN and CDR2 SYDVKM. CDR3 coding DNA: TGTGCCAGCCGACACTTACCTAGCACAGATACGCAGTATTTT. This encodes CASRHLPSTDTQYF.

This clone was detected only once. The chain links TRBV27 to TRBJ2-3; no clear D. The CDR3 is 13 residues long. The V gene's germline CDR1 is MNHEY and CDR2 SMNVEV (reference sequence). With 0 bases removed from V and 7 bases from J, the gap between germline ends came to 8 bases. Here the CDR3 reads CASSLSGLHTQYF. CDR3 in DNA: TGTGCCAGCAGTTTATCGGGCCTACATACGCAGTATTTT.

V gene TRBV7-2 combines with J gene TRBJ2-5, with TRBD1 matching 9 bases. The J segment lost 4 bases and the V segment lost 5 bases, leaving 11 bases of the junction unmatched. Germline lookup yields CDR1 SGHTA and CDR2 FQGNSA. This CDR3 is built from 16 residues. DNA for the CDR3: TGTGCCAGCAGCGTTATTGGGACAGGGACTGGAGAGACCCAGTACTTC. It specifies CASSVIGTGTGETQYF.

CDR3 residues: CASSFEQGNFAEAFF. The CDR3, as DNA: TGTGCCAGCAGCTTCGAACAGGGGAATTTCGCTGAAGCTTTCTTT. The chain has TRBV7-2 and TRBJ1-1; 7 positions match TRBD1. The germline gives CDR1 SGHTA, CDR2 FQGNSA. With V trimmed by 3 bases and J by 6 bases, 10 bases remained unmatched. This CDR3 spans 15 amino acids.

In its sample, this clone was seen once. The V gene is TRBV5-6, the J gene TRBJ1-4, with 10 bases that match TRBD1. J lost 7 bases, V lost 3 bases, and 3 bases had no gene match. The CDR3 totals 14 residues. Germline V lookup: CDR1 SGHDT, CDR2 YYEEEE. The CDR3 DNA sequence: TGTGCCAGCAGCTGGGACAGGGGTGGTGAAAAACTGTTTTTT. Translation: CASSWDRGGEKLFF.

This chain uses TRBV5-1 with TRBJ1-1, with D tentatively TRBD1 (6 bases). The CDR3 length is 15 residues. CDR1 SGHRS and CDR2 YFSETQ come from the germline V gene. The germline V and J ends were trimmed by 6 bases and 4 bases, with 19 bases remaining between them. CDR3 DNA sequence: TGCGCCAGCATAGAAACTCCAGGGGTTCCCACTGAAGCTTTCTTT. As protein: CASIETPGVPTEAFF.

The CDR3 spells CASRPQAEQYF. CDR3 in DNA: TGTGCCAGTAGACCTCAAGCCGAGCAGTACTTC. The J gene is TRBJ2-7, the V gene TRBV19; D is ambiguous. This CDR3 spans 11 amino acids. Trimming stripped 6 bases from V and 6 bases from J, with 9 bases between. CDR1 and CDR2 (germline): LNHDA, SQIVND (reference sequence).

The genes are TRBV7-9 and TRBJ2-5; 7 nucleotides agree with TRBD1. CDR3 length: 15 residues. Per the germline V gene, CDR1 is SEHNR and CDR2 is FQNEAQ (reference sequence). Losses at the gene ends were 5 bases for V and 1 base for J; bases not matched to a gene: 7. The CDR3 sequence: CASSLTRDSQETQYF. DNA of the CDR3: TGTGCCAGCAGCCTAACCCGGGACAGCCAAGAGACCCAGTACTTC.

The chain joins TRBV2 to TRBJ2-3; a possible D gene is TRBD2 (6 bases). The CDR3 is made up of 15 amino acids. V lost 2 bases to trimming and J lost 0 bases, with 9 bases between them. Germline assignment: CDR1 SNHLY and CDR2 FYNNEI. The CDR3 sequence: CASSEWGTSTDTQYF. In DNA, the CDR3 is TGTGCCAGCAGTGAATGGGGGACTAGCACAGATACGCAGTATTTT.

This rearrangement joins TRBV19 to TRBJ1-2, with 9 bases matching TRBD1. The CDR3 totals 16 residues. Per germline, CDR1 LNHDA and CDR2 SQIVND (reference sequence). The ends lost 0 bases at V and 4 bases at J; junction bases unmatched: 6. As DNA, the CDR3 is TGTGCCAGTAGTATAGATCTACGACAGGGGGGCTATGGCTACACCTTC. This gives the protein CASSIDLRQGGYGYTF.